This entry lists 19 T cell receptor beta chains sequenced from one sample in a study of blood T cells in healthy people across ages. Using a J-beta primer mix together with a sample-barcoded 5' primer, a second PCR was run for roughly 6 to 12 cycles. TCRdb re-derived calls from the 5' RACE reads in MiXCR, one entry per CDR3 protein. Of about 780,000 distinct CDR3 sequences in the sample, about 42% were seen once. Sequencing used blood. Source of these receptors: an elderly man in good health.

The rearrangement uses TRBV29-1 and TRBJ2-5, with TRBD2 identical over 8 bases. Germline V CDR1 and CDR2: SQVTM, ANQGSEA. J lost 11 bases, V lost 4 bases, and 12 bases had no gene match. This CDR3 is 13 amino acids long. CDR3 in DNA: TGCAGCGTTGGCGGTAGCGGGGACAATGAGCAGTACTTC. Translation: CSVGGSGDNEQYF.

The J gene is TRBJ2-4, the V gene TRBV4-3; 7 bases agree with TRBD2. TRBJ2-7 matches the DNA end more closely, so the J call is doubtful. The CDR3 sequence is 14 residues long. Per the germline V gene, CDR1 is LGHNA and CDR2 is YSLEER. CDR3 coding DNA: TGCGCCAGCAGCCAAGATCGGACTAGCTACGAGCAGTACTTC. Its protein product is CASSQDRTSYEQYF.

J is TRBJ2-3 and V is TRBV20-1; either TRBD1 or TRBD2 may supply D (7 bases each). Germline assignment: CDR1 DFQATT and CDR2 SNEGSKA (reference sequence). CDR3 length: 15 amino acids. Trimming removed 6 bases at V and 1 base at J, with 17 bases between. For the CDR3, the DNA is TGCAGTGCCCCCCAGGGGGGGGCTCGCACAGATACGCAGTATTTT. It encodes CSAPQGGARTDTQYF.

Turning to this clonotype: A read error is possible here, since a much larger clone lies one base away. The chain is built from TRBV11-1 and TRBJ2-7; TRBD1 is a possible D gene (6 bases). Germline CDR1 is SGHAT and CDR2 is FQDESV (reference sequence). This CDR3 contains 15 residues. The CDR3 protein is CACSLDRDTSYEQYF. The DNA for the CDR3 is TGTGCCTGCAGCTTAGACCGGGACACGTCCTACGAGCAGTACTTC.

This chain joins TRBV20-1 and TRBJ2-7; D is perhaps TRBD1 (5 bases). The CDR3 extends over 13 amino acids. Germline CDR1 DFQATT, CDR2 SNEGSKA (reference sequence). The V end lost 6 bases, the J end lost 6 bases, and 18 bases lay between the germline ends. CDR3 sequence reads: CSAFGKGQGEQYF. DNA for the CDR3: TGCAGTGCGTTTGGCAAGGGGCAGGGCGAGCAGTACTTC.

The chain is built from TRBV20-1 and TRBJ2-7, with 7 bases identical to TRBD2. The V gene's germline CDR1 is DFQATT and CDR2 SNEGSKA (reference sequence). The CDR3 length is 11 residues. Here the CDR3 reads CSGGTYYEQYF. CDR3 DNA sequence: TGCAGCGGGGGGACTTACTACGAGCAGTACTTC.

A note on this clonotype: This may be a read error: a much more frequent sequence differs by one nucleotide. The chain has TRBV25-1 and TRBJ2-5; weak D call: TRBD1 (5 bases). Judging by the DNA end, TRBJ2-7 fits better; the J call may be wrong. From germline, CDR1 is MGHDK and CDR2 SYGVNS. The length of the CDR3 is 16 residues. The CDR3 DNA sequence: TGTGCCAGCAGTGACGGCTTACGCCAGGGTCTGGGCGAGCAGTACTTC. Translated: CASSDGLRQGLGEQYF.

As DNA, the CDR3 is TGCAGCGTTGAAGACTCCGAGGACTACCGGGACAGGGATTACGAGCAGTACTTC. Its translation is CSVEDSEDYRDRDYEQYF. V gene TRBV29-1 combines with J gene TRBJ2-5; TRBD1 aligns across 9 bases. The last part of the DNA fits TRBJ2-7 better; the J call may be wrong. This CDR3 contains 18 residues. Germline loops: CDR1 SQVTM, CDR2 ANQGSEA.

The chain is built from TRBV7-3 and TRBJ2-1; D assignment may be TRBD1 or TRBD2 (6 bases each). The CDR3 consists of 13 residues. The ends were cut back, 4 bases at V and 9 bases at J, with 13 bases in the middle. Germline lookup yields CDR1 SGHTA and CDR2 FQGTGA. CDR3 in amino acids: CASSSKGGTEQFF. CDR3 coding DNA: TGTGCCAGCAGCTCCAAGGGGGGCACTGAGCAGTTCTTC. Complete variable domain (other parts from reference TRBV7-3 and TRBJ2-1): GAGVSQTPSNKVTEKGKYVELRCDPISGHTALYWYRQSLGQGPEFLIYFQGTGAADDSGLPNDRFFAVRPEGSVSTLKIQRTERGDSAVYLCASSSKGGTEQFFGPGTRLTVL.

This rearrangement joins TRBV4-2 to TRBJ2-7; tentative D call: TRBD2 (5 bases). Trimming left V 8 bases short and J 3 bases short, with 14 bases between. This CDR3 contains 13 residues. CDR1 is LGHNA, CDR2 YNFKEQ, per germline. The CDR3 spells CASSADFLYEQYF. DNA for the CDR3: TGTGCCAGCTCGGCGGACTTCCTCTACGAGCAGTACTTC.

The chain carries TRBV6-5 and TRBJ2-7, with D possibly called TRBD1 or TRBD2 (6 bases each). The germline V gene has CDR1 MNHEY and CDR2 SVGAGI. This CDR3 comprises 16 residues. Trimming took 11 bases from V and 6 from J, leaving 29 bases between them. The CDR3 region is CARETPREGGPGEQYF. The CDR3 DNA sequence: TGTGCCCGGGAGACCCCCCGGGAAGGGGGGCCAGGCGAGCAGTACTTC.

This chain links TRBV7-6 with TRBJ2-3, with 7 nucleotides matching TRBD2. CDR3 size: 16 residues. Germline V gene lookup returns CDR1 SGHVS and CDR2 FNYEAQ. The J segment lost 5 bases and the V segment lost 4 bases, leaving 12 bases of the junction unmatched. This CDR3 reads CASSSDVTSVGDTQYF. In nucleotides, the CDR3 is TGTGCCAGCAGCTCCGATGTTACTAGCGTGGGAGATACGCAGTATTTT.

CDR3: CATKGGVLSYKEQYF. DNA of the CDR3: TGTGCCACAAAGGGGGGGGTCCTCTCCTACAAGGAGCAGTACTTC. V is TRBV6-2 or TRBV6-3 and J is TRBJ2-1, with D possibly TRBD2 on 7 matching bases. The J call may be mistaken, given a closer DNA end match to TRBJ2-7. Germline V gene data show CDR1 as MNHEY and CDR2 as SVGEGT. This CDR3 has 15 residues.

V usage is TRBV12-3 or TRBV12-4 and J usage is TRBJ2-5; 14 bases are shared with TRBD2. V dropped 5 bases and J dropped 3; count of bases not matched to a gene: 5. This CDR3 spans 16 amino acids. The chain's CDR3 is CASSHRLAGGKETQYF. The DNA of the CDR3 is TGTGCCAGCAGTCATAGACTAGCGGGGGGGAAAGAGACCCAGTACTTC.

This clonotype came up a few times. The chain is built from TRBV9 and TRBJ2-1, with D perhaps TRBD2 (5 bases). CDR3 size: 19 residues. The V end was cut by 2 bases, the J end by 2 bases, with 23 bases between. CDR1 and CDR2 from the germline V gene are SGDLS and YYNGEE. CDR3: CASSVGLPRRGGPYNEQFF. The CDR3 DNA reads TGTGCCAGCAGCGTGGGTCTACCTCGACGCGGAGGTCCCTACAATGAGCAGTTCTTC.

This sequence joins TRBV11-2 and TRBJ2-3; 10 bases map to TRBD2. This CDR3 region has 21 residues. CDR1 is SGHAT, CDR2 FQNNGV, per germline. With 1 base clipped from V and 4 bases from J, the junction kept 20 bases outside the gene matches. The chain's CDR3 is CASSLVGGTSAVHLSPDTQYF. The DNA for the CDR3 is TGTGCCAGCAGCTTAGTGGGTGGGACTAGCGCGGTCCATCTAAGCCCAGATACGCAGTATTTT.

This clonotype was observed a handful of times. The chain carries TRBV20-1 and TRBJ2-7; TRBD1 matches 7 bases. Germline V CDR1 and CDR2: DFQATT, SNEGSKA (reference sequence). The length of the CDR3 is 14 residues. V shed 0 bases, J shed 3 bases, and the junction held 5 bases outside the gene matches. The CDR3 reads CSARDKTGNYEQYF. The CDR3 region has the DNA TGCAGTGCTAGAGATAAGACAGGGAACTACGAGCAGTACTTC.

V is TRBV20-1 and J is TRBJ2-3; 8 nucleotides agree with TRBD2. J gave up 0 bases and V 8 bases, and 4 bases lay outside the gene matches. CDR3 length: 13 amino acids. Germline CDR1 reads DFQATT; CDR2 reads SNEGSKA (reference sequence). The CDR3: CSPGGESTDTQYF. The CDR3 region has the DNA TGCAGTCCCGGGGGGGAGAGCACAGATACGCAGTATTTT.

This clonotype was seen once. J is TRBJ2-6 and V is TRBV3-1; D remains ambiguous. Germline CDR1 reads LGHDT; CDR2 reads YNNKEL (reference sequence). V lost 1 base and J 0 bases, leaving 10 bases between the germline ends. The CDR3 consists of 17 residues. CDR3: CASSQVGRSSGANVLTF. The CDR3, as DNA: TGTGCCAGCAGCCAAGTTGGCAGATCCTCTGGGGCCAACGTCCTGACTTTC.